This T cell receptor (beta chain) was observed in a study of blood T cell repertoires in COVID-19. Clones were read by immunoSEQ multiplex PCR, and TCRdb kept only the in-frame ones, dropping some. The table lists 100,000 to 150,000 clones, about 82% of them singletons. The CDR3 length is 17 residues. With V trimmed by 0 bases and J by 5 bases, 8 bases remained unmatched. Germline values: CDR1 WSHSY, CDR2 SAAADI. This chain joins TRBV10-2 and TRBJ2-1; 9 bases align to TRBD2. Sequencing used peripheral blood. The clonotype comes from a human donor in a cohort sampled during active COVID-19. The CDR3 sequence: CASSESRLAGSHNEQFF. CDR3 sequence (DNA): TGCGCCAGCAGTGAGTCGAGGCTAGCGGGGAGCCACAATGAGCAGTTCTTC.